Listed here are 5 T cell receptor beta chains from one sample, sequenced in a study of blood T cell repertoires in COVID-19. Repertoires were generated with immunoSEQ multiplex PCR, while TCRdb's copy carries only in-frame clones and drops some. Of almost 200,000 clones in the sample, roughly 90% are singletons; the top ten hold 6.5% to 9%. Sample: PBMCs or T cells enriched from blood (not recorded which). The receptors stem from a woman between 18 and 29 years old who had recovered from COVID-19.

The gene calls are TRBV13 and TRBJ2-7; TRBD1 matches 9 bases. V dropped 4 bases and J dropped 4; count of bases not matched to a gene: 8. The CDR3 runs to 15 residues. Germline V CDR1 and CDR2: PRHDT, FYEKMQ (reference sequence). CDR3 bases: TGTGCCAGCAGCTCAAAGACAGGGGGGGAGTACGAGCAGTACTTC. Residues: CASSSKTGGEYEQYF.

The chain is built from TRBV5-1 and TRBJ1-1; TRBD1 matches 9 bases. The germline V gene encodes CDR1 SGHRS and CDR2 YFSETQ. The CDR3 is made up of 17 amino acids. The J segment lost 5 bases and the V segment lost 0 bases, leaving 11 bases of the junction unmatched. The CDR3 region is CASSLATGGAGGTEAFF. In DNA form, the CDR3 reads TGCGCCAGCAGCTTGGCCACAGGGGGCGCGGGTGGAACTGAAGCTTTCTTT.

The chain employs TRBV24-1 and TRBJ1-5, with 10 bases matching TRBD1. CDR1 KGHDR and CDR2 SFDVKD come from the germline V gene. The CDR3 is made up of 15 amino acids. V trimming: 0 bases; J trimming: 5 bases; junction bases outside the gene matches: 0. The CDR3 spells CATSDLGTGDQPQHF. DNA for the CDR3: TGTGCCACCAGTGATTTGGGGACAGGGGATCAGCCCCAGCATTTT.

The CDR3: CAWTRGYEQYF. The CDR3 bases are TGTGCCTGGACCAGGGGCTACGAGCAGTACTTC. This chain uses TRBV30 with TRBJ2-7; D may be TRBD1 (6 bases). The germline V gene has CDR1 GTSNPN and CDR2 SVGIG (reference sequence). There are 11 residues in the CDR3. Between the trimmed V and J ends, which lost 4 bases and 3 bases, there was a span of 7 bases.

The count of this clone is one. CDR3 residues: CSVVTGLSYGYTF. CDR3 coding DNA: TGCAGCGTTGTGACAGGCCTTAGCTATGGCTACACCTTC. The chain employs TRBV29-1 and TRBJ1-2; TRBD1 is a possible D gene (6 bases). Trimming stripped 4 bases from V and 4 bases from J, with 13 bases between. The CDR3 extends over 13 amino acids. In germline, CDR1 is SQVTM, CDR2 ANQGSEA.